The next 21 T cell receptor beta chains were all read from a single sample in a study of blood T cell repertoires in COVID-19. Here immunoSEQ multiplex PCR was the method, and the copy in TCRdb shows in-frame clones only, minus some. The sample holds around 120,000 clones, approximately 79% seen once. The specimen was peripheral blood. Receptors were obtained from a man aged 45-65 years with acute or convalescent COVID-19.

The chain links TRBV29-1 to TRBJ1-4; tentatively, D is TRBD1 (5 bases). The ends were cut back, 6 bases at V and 7 bases at J, with 15 bases in the middle. In germline, CDR1 is SQVTM, CDR2 ANQGSEA. The CDR3 is 13 amino acids. The CDR3 region is CSVVPDSTEKLFF. DNA for the CDR3: TGCAGCGTCGTCCCTGACAGTACTGAAAAACTGTTTTTT. The full variable domain, rest sourced from reference TRBV29-1 and TRBJ1-4, is SAVISQKPSRDICQRGTSLTIQCQVDSQVTMMFWYRQQPGQSLTLIATANQGSEATYESGFVIDKFPISRPNLTFSTLTVSNMSPEDSSIYLCSVVPDSTEKLFFGSGTQLSVL.

The rearrangement links TRBV10-3 to TRBJ1-6; D ambiguous. The CDR3 loop spans 16 amino acids. Germline-derived CDR1 and CDR2 are ENHRY and SYGVKD. Trimming removed 10 bases at V and 2 bases at J, with 18 bases between. DNA for the CDR3: TGTGCCAGCCGAGGAGGCGCCGAGACCTATAATTCACCCCTCCACTTT. Translating gives CASRGGAETYNSPLHF.

The chain has TRBV19 and TRBJ2-5; 12 nucleotides line up with TRBD1. The CDR3 runs to 15 residues. CDR1 is LNHDA, CDR2 SQIVND, per germline (reference sequence). V trimming: 6 bases; J trimming: 5 bases; junction bases outside the gene matches: 7. Here the CDR3 reads CASSGGQGAWETQYF. The CDR3 region has the DNA TGTGCCAGTAGCGGGGGACAGGGGGCATGGGAGACCCAGTACTTC.

CDR3 nucleotides: TGTGCCAGCAGCTTAGGGGCCGGGATGGCAGATACGCAGTATTTT. As protein: CASSLGAGMADTQYF. V is TRBV7-6 and J is TRBJ2-3; a weak D match, TRBD2 (5 bases). The CDR3 length is 15 residues. Germline V gene lookup returns CDR1 SGHVS and CDR2 FNYEAQ. V lost 1 base and J 4 bases, leaving 12 bases between the germline ends. Supplemented by reference TRBV7-6 and TRBJ2-3, the full variable domain reads GAGVSQSPRYKVTKRGQDVALRCDPISGHVSLYWYRQALGQGPEFLTYFNYEAQQDKSGLPNDRFSAERPEGSISTLTIQRTEQRDSAMYRCASSLGAGMADTQYFGPGTRLTVL.

V is TRBV6-5 and J is TRBJ2-5, with D possibly being TRBD1 (5 bases). This CDR3 has 14 amino acids. Germline CDR1 reads MNHEY; CDR2 reads SVGAGI. Between the trimmed V and J ends, which lost 0 bases and 2 bases, there was a span of 7 bases. The CDR3 protein is CASSYSRQQETQYF. In DNA form, the CDR3 reads TGTGCCAGCAGTTACTCAAGACAGCAAGAGACCCAGTACTTC.

J is TRBJ2-1 and V is TRBV6-5, with TRBD1 matching over 7 bases. The CDR3 sequence is 15 residues long. The V gene's germline CDR1 is MNHEY and CDR2 SVGAGI. J was trimmed by 2 bases and V by 7 bases; bases with no gene match: 8. This chain's CDR3 is CASNRRDSPYNEQFF. CDR3 DNA sequence: TGTGCCAGCAACCGCCGGGACAGCCCCTACAATGAGCAGTTCTTC.

The CDR3 bases are TGTGCCAGCAGTCCCCTTAGAAGACAGGGAATGAATGAAAAACTGTTTTTT. It yields the protein CASSPLRRQGMNEKLFF. This chain links TRBV27 with TRBJ1-4, with 7 bases that match TRBD1. The CDR3 length is 17 residues. The germline CDR1 and CDR2 sequences are MNHEY and SMNVEV (reference sequence). V shed 5 bases, J shed 5 bases, and the junction held 14 bases outside the gene matches.

The chain couples TRBV29-1 to TRBJ1-5, with 8 nucleotides matching TRBD1. The CDR3 sequence is 14 residues long. Per the germline V gene, CDR1 is SQVTM and CDR2 is ANQGSEA. V shed 6 bases and J 1 base; nucleotides not matched to a gene: 5. The CDR3 DNA reads TGCAGCGTCAATGACAGGGGAAGCAATCAGCCCCAGCATTTT. As protein: CSVNDRGSNQPQHF. Full variable domain (rest looked up from reference TRBV29-1 and TRBJ1-5): SAVISQKPSRDICQRGTSLTIQCQVDSQVTMMFWYRQQPGQSLTLIATANQGSEATYESGFVIDKFPISRPNLTFSTLTVSNMSPEDSSIYLCSVNDRGSNQPQHFGDGTRLSIL.

This chain uses TRBV11-2 with TRBJ1-2; TRBD1 matches at 8 bases. The CDR3 is 13 amino acids. Unmatched junction bases numbered 2, after V lost 6 bases and J lost 2 bases. From germline, CDR1 is SGHAT and CDR2 FQNNGV. The CDR3 reads CASSRDRNYGYTF. The CDR3 DNA reads TGTGCCAGCAGTCGGGACAGGAACTATGGCTACACCTTC.

The V call is TRBV4-2, the J call TRBJ1-4, with D maybe TRBD1 (5 bases). CDR1 and CDR2 (germline): LGHNA, YNFKEQ. V lost 0 bases and J 5 bases, leaving 13 bases between the germline ends. The CDR3 contains 16 residues. The chain's CDR3 is CASSQDVNRWNEKLFF. DNA for the CDR3: TGTGCCAGCAGCCAAGATGTGAACAGGTGGAATGAAAAACTGTTTTTT.

The V and J genes are TRBV30 and TRBJ1-3; D may be TRBD1 (6 bases). This CDR3 contains 15 residues. Germline V CDR1 and CDR2: GTSNPN, SVGIG (reference sequence). V dropped 3 bases and J dropped 4 bases, with 16 bases sitting between them. CDR3 bases: TGTGCCTGGAGCGTAACAGGGCTAGAGGGAAACACCATATATTTT. It is translated as CAWSVTGLEGNTIYF. Drawing the rest from reference TRBV30 and TRBJ1-3, the complete variable domain is SQTIHQWPATLVQPVGSPLSLECTVEGTSNPNLYWYRQAAGRGLQLLFYSVGIGQISSEVPQNLSASRPQDRQFILSSKKLLLSDSGFYLCAWSVTGLEGNTIYFGEGSWLTVV.

The rearrangement joins TRBV4-2 to TRBJ1-4, with D tentatively TRBD1 (5 bases). This CDR3 is built from 18 residues. V lost 3 bases, J lost 3 bases, and 20 bases lay in between. Germline V CDR1 and CDR2: LGHNA, YNFKEQ. Here the CDR3 reads CASSQLTDSRGSNEKLFF. CDR3 bases: TGTGCCAGCAGCCAGTTGACAGATTCTCGGGGGTCTAATGAAAAACTGTTTTTT.

The rearrangement joins TRBV5-4 to TRBJ2-6; the match to TRBD1 covers 7 bases. Trimming removed 4 bases from V and 0 bases from J; junction bases left unmatched: 1. Per the germline V gene, CDR1 is SGHNT and CDR2 is YYREEE (reference sequence). The CDR3 spans 15 residues. CDR3 DNA sequence: TGTGCCAGCAGCAACAGGGGCTCTGGGGCCAACGTCCTGACTTTC. Translating it yields CASSNRGSGANVLTF.

This chain uses TRBV27 with TRBJ2-7; weak D call: TRBD2 (5 bases). CDR1 is MNHEY and CDR2 is SMNVEV in the germline V gene (reference sequence). V dropped 5 bases and J dropped 2 bases, with 13 bases sitting between them. The CDR3 spans 14 residues. The CDR3 protein is CASSRSTGTYEQYF. The CDR3 bases are TGTGCCAGCAGTCGATCGACGGGAACCTACGAGCAGTACTTC.

The CDR3 DNA reads as TGTGCCAGCAGCGGACCCAGGGCCCCCTACTTC. Translation gives CASSGPRAPYF. The V gene is TRBV7-2, the J gene TRBJ2-5; D is perhaps TRBD1 (5 bases). The CDR3 runs 11 residues. Germline V gene lookup returns CDR1 SGHTA and CDR2 FQGNSA. Deletions cut 5 bases from V and 14 bases from J, with 15 bases between.

The chain couples TRBV29-1 to TRBJ2-1; D is uncertain. This CDR3 has 11 residues. Trimming removed 3 bases at V and 4 bases at J, with 4 bases between. Germline CDR1 SQVTM, CDR2 ANQGSEA. The CDR3 loop reads CSVDPYNEQFF. CDR3 DNA sequence: TGCAGCGTTGATCCGTACAATGAGCAGTTCTTC.

V is TRBV5-1 and J is TRBJ1-4, with 11 bases identical to TRBD1. The germline V gene has CDR1 SGHRS and CDR2 YFSETQ. V lost 4 bases and J lost 8; bases outside the gene matches: 4. The CDR3 is 14 residues long. CDR3 sequence reads: CASSTGQGAEKLFF. The CDR3 DNA is TGCGCCAGCAGCACTGGACAGGGGGCGGAAAAACTGTTTTTT.

V is TRBV4-1 and J is TRBJ1-5; tentative D call: TRBD1 (6 bases). Germline V gene lookup returns CDR1 MGHRA and CDR2 YSYEKL. V was clipped by 5 bases and J by 0 bases, with 17 bases between them. The CDR3 is 17 amino acids. The CDR3 region is CASSSSGTLYSNQPQHF. The CDR3 nucleotides read TGCGCCAGCAGCTCCAGCGGGACACTATATAGCAATCAGCCCCAGCATTTT.

CDR3: CASSKRTRGYQETQYF. DNA for the CDR3: TGTGCCAGTAGTAAACGGACAAGGGGGTACCAAGAGACCCAGTACTTC. The rearrangement joins TRBV19 to TRBJ2-5, with D maybe TRBD1 (6 bases). The germline V gene has CDR1 LNHDA and CDR2 SQIVND (reference sequence). This CDR3 region has 16 residues. V gave up 4 bases and J gave up 0 bases, with 15 bases separating them. The whole variable domain, filled in from reference TRBV19 and TRBJ2-5, reads DGGITQSPKYLFRKEGQNVTLSCEQNLNHDAMYWYRQDPGQGLRLIYYSQIVNDFQKGDIAEGYSVSREKKESFPLTVTSAQKNPTAFYLCASSKRTRGYQETQYFGPGTRLLVL.

This clone turned up a few times. CDR3 sequence (DNA): TGTGCCAGCAGTCTAGGAGGGGAGGAAGGCTACACCTTC. This translates into CASSLGGEEGYTF. J is TRBJ1-2 and V is TRBV6-5, with a possible D match to TRBD1 (5 bases). Trimming took 5 bases from V and 8 from J, leaving 15 bases between them. Germline CDR1 MNHEY, CDR2 SVGAGI. The CDR3 spans 13 residues.

The CDR3 spells CASSFGQGSYEQYF. CDR3 bases: TGTGCCAGCAGCTTCGGACAGGGCTCCTACGAGCAGTACTTC. The rearrangement joins TRBV11-1 to TRBJ2-7, with 8 nucleotides matching TRBD1. Per the germline V gene, CDR1 is SGHAT and CDR2 is FQDESV (reference sequence). Germline trimming cut 3 bases from V and 0 bases from J; bases unmatched to any gene: 1. This CDR3 is built from 14 residues.